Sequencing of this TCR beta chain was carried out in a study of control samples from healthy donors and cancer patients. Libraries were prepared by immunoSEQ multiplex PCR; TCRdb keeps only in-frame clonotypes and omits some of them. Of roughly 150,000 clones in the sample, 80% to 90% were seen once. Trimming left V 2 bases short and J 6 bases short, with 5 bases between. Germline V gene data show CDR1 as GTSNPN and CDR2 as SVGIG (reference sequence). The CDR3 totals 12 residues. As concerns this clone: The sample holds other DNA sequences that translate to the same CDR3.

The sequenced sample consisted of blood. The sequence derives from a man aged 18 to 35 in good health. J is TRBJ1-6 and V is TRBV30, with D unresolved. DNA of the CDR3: TGTGCCTGGAGTTTCACTAATTCACCCCTCCACTTT. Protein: CAWSFTNSPLHF.